This entry concerns a single T cell receptor (beta chain). Its antigen is not known. This entry is derived from a study of cytomegalovirus exposure and HLA in healthy donors. PCR amplification relied on 60 Vbeta primers (plus 13 Jbeta primers). TCRdb's copy holds only in-frame clones and misses some; the assay was immunoSEQ multiplex PCR. The table lists 95,000 to 150,000 clones. Each donor was nominally healthy when sampled (though unrecorded immune exposures were likely). The ends were cut back, 2 bases at V and 4 bases at J, with 8 bases in the middle. CDR3 length: 13 residues. CDR1 and CDR2 (germline): KGHSH, LQKENI. General study results and limits: About 87% or about 30% of the time was how often most TCR beta V segments were productive, according to an earlier analysis. Per published accounts, TCR beta sequences correctly predicted the HLA-A and HLA-B alleles of most subjects.

The chain carries TRBV18 and TRBJ1-1, with a weak D call TRBD1 (5 bases). This TCR was sampled from a man aged 25 to 40 in good health and CMV-seronegative. Sequencing was done on a sample of PBMCs. The CDR3 spells CASSPGAGTEAFF. The CDR3 region has the DNA TGTGCCAGCTCACCAGGGGCCGGCACTGAAGCTTTCTTT.